This entry lists 15 T cell receptor beta chains sequenced from one sample in a study of blood T cell repertoires in COVID-19. Assay used: immunoSEQ multiplex PCR; TCRdb lists only in-frame clones, some missing. The table lists approximately 450,000 clones, around 89% of them singletons, with roughly 4.3% in the top ten. Sequenced input: peripheral blood. These receptors originate from a woman aged 30 to 39 with acute or convalescent COVID-19.

On this clone: This sample also contains other DNA sequences that code for the same CDR3. V is TRBV7-3 and J is TRBJ2-3; weak D call: TRBD1 (5 bases). V was cut by 5 bases and J by 5 bases, with 5 bases left in between. The CDR3 is made up of 11 amino acids. Germline CDR1 and CDR2: SGHTA and FQGTGA. CDR3 bases: TGTGCCAGCAGCAGGGGAGATACGCAGTATTTT. It translates to CASSRGDTQYF.

The chain recombines TRBV10-1 with TRBJ2-3; 7 bases align to TRBD1. The ends lost 0 bases at V and 1 base at J; junction bases unmatched: 4. This CDR3 comprises 16 residues. CDR1 is WNHNN, CDR2 SYGVQD, per germline (reference sequence). This CDR3 is CASSESWTGRTDTQYF. The CDR3 nucleotides read TGCGCCAGCAGTGAGTCTTGGACAGGACGCACAGATACGCAGTATTTT.

This chain uses TRBV5-4 with TRBJ1-2; TRBD1 matches at 7 bases. The junction had 7 bases not matched to a gene; V was cut back by 2 bases and J by 0 bases. This CDR3 is 16 amino acids long. The V gene's germline CDR1 is SGHNT and CDR2 YYREEE (reference sequence). The CDR3 DNA is TGTGCCAGCAGCTTAAATCCGGGACAGTCTAACTATGGCTACACCTTC. Residues: CASSLNPGQSNYGYTF.

This clone was found a few times. The chain employs TRBV10-1 and TRBJ2-4, with TRBD2 matching 9 bases. Per the germline V gene, CDR1 is WNHNN and CDR2 is SYGVQD (reference sequence). The ends lost 2 bases at V and 4 bases at J; junction bases unmatched: 6. This CDR3 comprises 16 residues. This chain's CDR3 is CASSESQRGAKNIQYF. CDR3 coding DNA: TGCGCCAGCAGTGAGAGTCAGCGGGGGGCAAAAAACATTCAGTACTTC.

The count of this clone is one. The chain couples TRBV24-1 to TRBJ1-2; the D gene is possibly TRBD1 (5 bases). Germline CDR1 is KGHDR and CDR2 is SFDVKD. The CDR3 has 14 amino acids. V was cut by 4 bases and J by 6 bases, with 14 bases left in between. CDR3 region: CATSDPVGADGYTF. CDR3 coding DNA: TGTGCCACCAGTGACCCCGTAGGGGCGGATGGCTACACCTTC.

This rearrangement joins TRBV6-1 to TRBJ2-1; 7 bases line up with TRBD2. CDR1 is MNHNS, CDR2 SASEGT, per germline. The CDR3 consists of 13 residues. The J segment lost 12 bases and the V segment lost 0 bases, leaving 5 bases of the junction unmatched. The CDR3 spells CASSEARRGRQFF. CDR3 DNA sequence: TGTGCCAGCAGTGAAGCGCGGCGGGGGAGGCAGTTCTTC.

This chain links TRBV9 with TRBJ2-5, with D possibly TRBD2 on 5 matching bases. V was cut by 0 bases and J by 1 base, with 10 bases left in between. This CDR3 is 15 amino acids long. CDR1 SGDLS and CDR2 YYNGEE come from the germline V gene. The DNA of the CDR3 is TGTGCCAGCAGCGTAGGAGGGTCAGGCCAAGAGACCCAGTACTTC. Residues: CASSVGGSGQETQYF.

V is TRBV9 and J is TRBJ1-1; tentatively, D is TRBD1 (6 bases). The CDR3 has 15 residues. Germline V gene data show CDR1 as SGDLS and CDR2 as YYNGEE. With 0 bases removed from V and 5 bases from J, the gap between germline ends came to 14 bases. As DNA, the CDR3 is TGTGCCAGCAGCGTAGCTGCGGGGGCGAAAACTGAAGCTTTCTTT. Its translation is CASSVAAGAKTEAFF.

The chain carries TRBV10-3 and TRBJ2-3, with 15 bases fitting TRBD2. The CDR3 is 18 amino acids. Germline loops: CDR1 ENHRY, CDR2 SYGVKD. V lost 3 bases and J lost 4; bases outside the gene matches: 8. The CDR3: CAISDLLRTSGGADTQYF. Written as DNA, the CDR3 is TGTGCCATCAGTGACTTGCTGAGGACTAGCGGGGGGGCAGATACGCAGTATTTT.

V usage is TRBV7-9 and J usage is TRBJ2-7; the match to TRBD1 covers 11 bases. CDR1 is SEHNR and CDR2 is FQNEAQ in the germline V gene (reference sequence). With V trimmed by 5 bases and J by 4 bases, 4 bases remained unmatched. This CDR3 has 14 residues. CDR3 sequence reads: CASSQGQGEYEQYF. CDR3 nucleotide sequence: TGTGCCAGCAGCCAGGGACAGGGGGAATACGAGCAGTACTTC.

The chain employs TRBV3-1 (or the pseudogene TRBV3-2) and TRBJ2-2, with 7 bases identical to TRBD2. This CDR3 region has 14 residues. Germline V gene lookup returns CDR1 LGHDT and CDR2 YNNKEL (reference sequence). With 1 base clipped from V and 5 bases from J, the junction kept 1 base outside the gene matches. The CDR3 spells CASSQGTRTGELFF. The CDR3 region has the DNA TGTGCCAGCAGCCAAGGGACTAGAACCGGGGAGCTGTTTTTT.

This clone was counted once. Other nucleotide sequences in the sample specify the same CDR3. The rearrangement links TRBV7-3 to TRBJ2-1, with 8 bases matching TRBD1. Germline trimming cut 5 bases from V and 0 bases from J; bases unmatched to any gene: 3. The CDR3 totals 15 residues. CDR1 and CDR2 from the germline V gene are SGHTA and FQGTGA. The CDR3 nucleotides are TGTGCCAGCAGCCTCGGACAGGGCTCCTACAATGAGCAGTTCTTC. It translates to CASSLGQGSYNEQFF.

The chain carries TRBV10-3 and TRBJ1-5; possibly TRBD1 for D (5 bases). There are 14 residues in the CDR3. Germline CDR1 and CDR2: ENHRY and SYGVKD. Trimming removed 0 bases at V and 5 bases at J, with 8 bases between. This chain's CDR3 is CAISESGGYQPQHF. The CDR3 bases are TGTGCCATCAGTGAGTCGGGGGGATATCAGCCCCAGCATTTT.

The chain employs TRBV24-1 and TRBJ2-3; D gene unclear. The CDR3 loop spans 14 amino acids. The germline gives CDR1 KGHDR, CDR2 SFDVKD. Trimming took 3 bases from V and 2 from J, leaving 8 bases between them. CDR3 sequence reads: CATSDAGYTDTQYF. CDR3 nucleotides: TGTGCCACCAGTGATGCAGGATACACAGATACGCAGTATTTT.

The genes are TRBV5-6 and TRBJ2-3; possible D gene TRBD1, 5 bases. The V gene's germline CDR1 is SGHDT and CDR2 YYEEEE. The CDR3 runs to 15 residues. Trimming stripped 4 bases from V and 6 bases from J, with 18 bases between. CDR3 residues: CASSRGIGVRDTQYF. Written as DNA, the CDR3 is TGTGCCAGCAGCAGGGGTATAGGGGTGAGGGATACGCAGTATTTT.